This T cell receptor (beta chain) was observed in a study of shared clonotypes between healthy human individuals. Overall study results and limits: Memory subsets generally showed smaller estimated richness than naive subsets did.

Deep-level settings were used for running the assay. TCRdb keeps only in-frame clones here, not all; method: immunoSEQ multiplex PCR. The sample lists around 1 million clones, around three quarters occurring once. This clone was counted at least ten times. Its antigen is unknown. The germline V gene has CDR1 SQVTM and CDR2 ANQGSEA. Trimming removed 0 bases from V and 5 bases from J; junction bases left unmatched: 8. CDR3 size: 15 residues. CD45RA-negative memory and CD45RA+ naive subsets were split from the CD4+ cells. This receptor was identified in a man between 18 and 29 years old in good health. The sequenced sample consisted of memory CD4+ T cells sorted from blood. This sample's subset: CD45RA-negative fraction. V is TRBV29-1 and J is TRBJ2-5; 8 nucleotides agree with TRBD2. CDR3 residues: CSVEDGTGGAETQYF. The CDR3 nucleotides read TGCAGCGTTGAAGACGGGACGGGAGGGGCTGAGACCCAGTACTTC.